Listed here are 29 T cell receptor beta chains from one sample, sequenced in a study of T-cell memory formation after mild COVID-19 (dated by TCRdb to 2020 to 2023). Libraries were made using 5' RACE. The sequencer listed for this sample is Illumina NovaSeq 6000. TCRdb cleaned the public reads at Q25 with fastp, built clones with MiXCR and kept in-frame beta chains. Every CDR3 protein is listed once, alongside the most common genes and DNA of its rows. Recorded for this sample are 180,000 or so distinct CDR3 sequences; 9.5% to 13% of them occurred a single time. The leading ten clones occupy roughly 3.8% of the sample. The sequencing sample was made of PBMCs or a T cell subset sorted from them (not recorded which). Receptors originate from a man aged 18 to 29 who had mild COVID-19 (a few samples of this study predate the infection). The sample titles of this study are shuffled in the database, so cell type and time point are left out; the donor was told from shared clones.

The chain joins TRBV6-2 or TRBV6-3 to TRBJ2-7; TRBD1 is a possible D gene (5 bases). Germline V lookup: CDR1 MNHEY, CDR2 SVGEGT. The CDR3 contains 12 residues. Between the trimmed V and J ends, which lost 7 bases and 5 bases, there was a span of 12 bases. The CDR3: CASTLRGDEQYF. The CDR3 bases are TGTGCCAGCACCTTAAGGGGCGACGAGCAGTACTTC.

The chain has TRBV18 and TRBJ2-5; 7 nucleotides align to TRBD2. V lost 4 bases, J lost 2 bases, and 4 bases stayed unmatched. This CDR3 has 14 residues. Germline-derived CDR1 and CDR2 are KGHSH and LQKENI. As DNA, the CDR3 is TGTGCCAGCTCACAGAATAGCGGGCAAGAGACCCAGTACTTC. Protein sequence: CASSQNSGQETQYF.

This clonotype was recorded a few times. The rearrangement joins TRBV5-1 to TRBJ1-5; D remains ambiguous. V was cut by 0 bases and J by 6 bases, with 7 bases left in between. This CDR3 spans 13 amino acids. CDR1 and CDR2 from the germline V gene are SGHRS and YFSETQ. The CDR3 DNA reads as TGCGCCAGCAGCTTGGGTAACGGTCAGCCCCAGCATTTT. Residues: CASSLGNGQPQHF. The full variable domain, completed using reference TRBV5-1 and TRBJ1-5, is KAGVTQTPRYLIKTRGQQVTLSCSPISGHRSVSWYQQTPGQGLQFLFEYFSETQRNKGNFPGRFSGRQFSNSRSEMNVSTLELGDSALYLCASSLGNGQPQHFGDGTRLSIL.

This clonotype was seen more than once but under ten times. This chain joins TRBV28 and TRBJ2-3; D perhaps matches TRBD1 (8 bases). This CDR3 spans 13 amino acids. The V and J ends lost 10 bases and 2 bases respectively, with 13 bases between them. Germline V CDR1 and CDR2: MDHEN, SYDVKM. Written as DNA, the CDR3 is TGTGCCACACAGGGGGGGATCACAGATACGCAGTATTTT. This translates into CATQGGITDTQYF.

This clonotype has a handful of counts. The chain carries TRBV7-2 and TRBJ2-7, with D tentatively TRBD2 (5 bases). Germline CDR1 and CDR2: SGHTA and FQGNSA. This CDR3 is built from 14 residues. V lost 5 bases and J 0 bases, leaving 11 bases between the germline ends. In nucleotides, the CDR3 is TGTGCCAGCAGCCCGGGCCGGGGCTCCTACGAGCAGTACTTC. As protein: CASSPGRGSYEQYF.

This clonotype was recorded a few times. The chain is built from TRBV20-1 and TRBJ1-4; tentative D call: TRBD1 (6 bases). The germline V and J ends were trimmed by 3 bases and 4 bases, with 15 bases remaining between them. The CDR3 length is 15 residues. Germline CDR1 reads DFQATT; CDR2 reads SNEGSKA (reference sequence). The CDR3 region is CSARDRRKGNEKLFF. The DNA for the CDR3 is TGCAGTGCTAGGGACAGACGCAAGGGTAATGAAAAACTGTTTTTT.

This clonotype was recorded a few times. CDR3 loop: CASSQGQGEETQYF. CDR3 DNA: TGCGCCAGCAGCCAGGGACAGGGCGAGGAGACCCAGTACTTC. The chain joins TRBV4-3 to TRBJ2-5; 9 positions agree with TRBD1. The J segment lost 5 bases and the V segment lost 3 bases, leaving 4 bases of the junction unmatched. Germline CDR1 and CDR2: LGHNA and YSLEER. This CDR3 region has 14 residues.

This clonotype has just a few counts. V is TRBV7-2 and J is TRBJ2-6; D remains ambiguous. V lost 1 base, J lost 3 bases, and 1 base lay in between. Germline assignment: CDR1 SGHTA and CDR2 FQGNSA. CDR3 length equals 13 residues. The CDR3 here is CASSLDGANVLTF. The DNA of the CDR3 is TGTGCCAGCAGCTTAGATGGGGCCAACGTCCTGACTTTC.

V gene TRBV6-5 combines with J gene TRBJ1-3, with D unclear. This CDR3 contains 15 residues. The germline V and J ends were trimmed by 0 bases and 0 bases, with 6 bases remaining between them. The germline CDR1 and CDR2 sequences are MNHEY and SVGAGI. The CDR3 loop is CASSYSTHSGNTIYF. CDR3 coding DNA: TGTGCCAGCAGTTACTCGACCCACTCTGGAAACACCATATATTTT.

CDR3 sequence (DNA): TGTGCCAGCAGTGAAGGAGGGAGAGGGCGCTTTGAAGCTTTCTTT. The encoded protein is CASSEGGRGRFEAFF. The chain has TRBV25-1 and TRBJ1-1, with unresolved D. The V end lost 2 bases, the J end lost 7 bases, and 17 bases lay between the germline ends. There are 15 residues in the CDR3. The germline CDR1 and CDR2 sequences are MGHDK and SYGVNS.

This clonotype has more than one count but fewer than ten. In DNA form, the CDR3 reads TGCAGCGGCCAAGGACAGCAGAACACTGAAGCTTTCTTT. This translates into CSGQGQQNTEAFF. The chain joins TRBV29-1 to TRBJ1-1; TRBD1 might be the D (6 bases). Germline CDR1 and CDR2: SQVTM and ANQGSEA. The CDR3 totals 13 residues. Trimming left V 7 bases short and J 1 base short, with 13 bases between.

This clonotype was detected only a few times. The chain has TRBV12-3 or TRBV12-4 and TRBJ1-4; 9 bases match TRBD1. The length of the CDR3 is 14 residues. Losses at the gene ends were 6 bases for V and 8 bases for J; bases not matched to a gene: 7. The CDR3 here is CASRSRQGDEKLFF. The CDR3 DNA is TGTGCCAGCAGATCGAGACAGGGGGACGAAAAACTGTTTTTT.

This clonotype has a handful of counts. This chain uses TRBV20-1 with TRBJ2-7; D assignment may be TRBD1 or TRBD2 (5 bases each). The CDR3 loop spans 14 amino acids. V lost 5 bases and J lost 5, with 19 bases in between. Germline CDR1 is DFQATT and CDR2 is SNEGSKA (reference sequence). This CDR3 is CSAFNPDGANEQYV. CDR3 DNA: TGCAGTGCTTTTAACCCGGACGGGGCCAACGAGCAGTACGTC.

This clonotype occurred a few times. J is TRBJ1-1 and V is TRBV28; a weak D match, TRBD1 (5 bases). CDR3 size: 15 residues. Germline CDR1 is MDHEN and CDR2 is SYDVKM. Trimming stripped 3 bases from V and 1 base from J, with 12 bases between. The CDR3 sequence: CASSLGLQENTEAFF. DNA for the CDR3: TGTGCCAGCAGTTTGGGATTACAGGAGAACACTGAAGCTTTCTTT.

This clonotype occurred a few times. The chain joins TRBV6-5 to TRBJ2-7, with D unresolved. The CDR3 contains 14 residues. V was shortened by 8 bases and J by 3 bases, with 17 bases between the two germline ends. Germline assignment: CDR1 MNHEY and CDR2 SVGAGI. Written as DNA, the CDR3 is TGTGCCAGCGGCTCTCCGCGATTTGGCTACGAGCAGTACTTC. This gives the protein CASGSPRFGYEQYF.

There are a few counts of this clonotype. V gene TRBV4-1 combines with J gene TRBJ2-5; no reliable D call. The CDR3 spans 14 residues. With 5 bases removed from V and 5 bases from J, the gap between germline ends came to 15 bases. From germline, CDR1 is MGHRA and CDR2 YSYEKL. CDR3 region: CASSRRTLWETQYF. CDR3 bases: TGCGCCAGCAGCAGAAGGACCCTCTGGGAGACCCAGTACTTC.

At least ten counts were recorded for this clonotype. This chain links TRBV7-7 with TRBJ2-5; 8 bases agree with TRBD2. Trimming at V came to 5 bases and at J to 5 bases, leaving 4 bases not matched to a gene. The CDR3 consists of 13 residues. In germline, CDR1 is SSHAT, CDR2 FNYEAQ (reference sequence). CDR3 DNA sequence: TGTGCCAGCAGCCTCCCGGGGGGGGAGACCCAGTACTTC. This encodes CASSLPGGETQYF.

This clonotype came up many times. J is TRBJ1-1 and V is TRBV10-3; TRBD1 agrees at 9 bases. Germline V gives CDR1 ENHRY, CDR2 SYGVKD. The CDR3 is 14 amino acids. V shed 6 bases, J shed 5 bases, and the junction held 7 bases outside the gene matches. CDR3 sequence: CAIRKTGGNTEAFF. The DNA for the CDR3 is TGTGCCATCAGGAAGACAGGGGGTAATACTGAAGCTTTCTTT.

The V and J genes are TRBV20-1 and TRBJ2-7; D is possibly TRBD1 (5 bases). V lost 6 bases, J lost 0 bases, and 9 bases lay in between. Germline values: CDR1 DFQATT, CDR2 SNEGSKA (reference sequence). This CDR3 spans 12 amino acids. The CDR3 region is CSAQGTSYEQYV. In nucleotides, the CDR3 is TGCAGTGCGCAGGGTACCTCCTACGAGCAGTACGTC.

The gene calls are TRBV12-3 or TRBV12-4 and TRBJ1-3, with 7 nucleotides matching TRBD1. The CDR3 is 15 residues long. The trim removed 6 bases at V and 0 bases at J, leaving 5 bases unmatched. CDR3 DNA: TGTGCCAGCAGCGGACAGGAAGCCTCTGGAAACACCATATATTTT. It codes for CASSGQEASGNTIYF.

The gene calls are TRBV12-3 or TRBV12-4 and TRBJ1-5; no firm D call. V was trimmed by 1 base and J by 2 bases, leaving 3 bases between them. The CDR3 covers 13 residues. The CDR3 here is CASSLGRNQPQHF. The CDR3 region has the DNA TGTGCCAGCAGTTTAGGTCGCAATCAGCCCCAGCATTTT.

For this clonotype: Sequence at one end of the junction differs from germline and may be a read error. In DNA form, the CDR3 reads TGCGCCAGCACCTTGGGGGTAGTCTACAATGAGCAGTTCTTC. It is translated as CASTLGVVYNEQFF. The chain has TRBV5-1 and TRBJ2-1; D is possibly TRBD1 or TRBD2 (5 bases each). The germline gives CDR1 SGHRS, CDR2 YFSETQ. CDR3 length: 14 residues.

The chain recombines TRBV9 with TRBJ2-1; 14 nucleotides line up with TRBD2. This CDR3 is built from 17 residues. Germline lookup yields CDR1 SGDLS and CDR2 YYNGEE. V trimming: 4 bases; J trimming: 5 bases; junction bases outside the gene matches: 8. CDR3 in amino acids: CASSPGTSGGRNNEQFF. Here the CDR3 DNA reads TGTGCCAGCAGCCCCGGGACTAGCGGGGGCCGGAACAATGAGCAGTTCTTC. The full variable domain, rest sourced from reference TRBV9 and TRBJ2-1, is DSGVTQTPKHLITATGQRVTLRCSPRSGDLSVYWYQQSLDQGLQFLIQYYNGEERAKGNILERFSAQQFPDLHSELNLSSLELGDSALYFCASSPGTSGGRNNEQFFGPGTRLTVL.

The genes are TRBV2 and TRBJ1-4; D is ambiguous. The germline gives CDR1 SNHLY, CDR2 FYNNEI. This CDR3 is 15 amino acids long. V was pared by 4 bases and J by 3 bases, with 12 bases between. This chain's CDR3 is CASSAGGYPNEKLFF. The CDR3 DNA reads as TGTGCCAGCAGTGCCGGCGGGTACCCTAATGAAAAACTGTTTTTT.

This clonotype was observed a handful of times. This chain uses TRBV4-1 with TRBJ2-1, with TRBD2 identical over 8 bases. The CDR3 totals 19 residues. V shed 0 bases, J shed 5 bases, and the junction held 15 bases outside the gene matches. CDR1 is MGHRA and CDR2 is YSYEKL in the germline V gene. The CDR3 sequence is CASSQDKASGRGRDNEQFF. The CDR3 DNA follows: TGCGCCAGCAGCCAAGATAAGGCTAGCGGGCGGGGGAGAGACAATGAGCAGTTCTTC.

This clonotype was counted many times. The chain couples TRBV24-1 to TRBJ2-1; D call uncertain. The germline V and J ends were trimmed by 3 bases and 3 bases, with 8 bases remaining between them. Germline V gene data show CDR1 as KGHDR and CDR2 as SFDVKD. The CDR3 sequence is 14 residues long. Written as DNA, the CDR3 is TGTGCCACCAGTGATGCTCCGGACTACAATGAGCAGTTCTTC. It codes for CATSDAPDYNEQFF.

The sample holds a few counts of this clonotype. V usage is TRBV29-1 and J usage is TRBJ1-5; TRBD1 might be the D (5 bases). The CDR3 contains 14 residues. Trimming removed 7 bases from V and 0 bases from J, with 13 bases in between. Per germline, CDR1 SQVTM and CDR2 ANQGSEA. CDR3 amino acids: CSATGPDSNQPQHF. CDR3 sequence (DNA): TGCAGCGCCACGGGGCCCGATAGCAATCAGCCCCAGCATTTT.

This clonotype was counted a few times. This chain uses TRBV7-2 with TRBJ2-2; D ambiguous. Trimming cost V 4 bases and J 0 bases, with 9 bases left between them. CDR3 length: 15 residues. Germline V CDR1 and CDR2: SGHTA, FQGNSA. CDR3 protein: CASSYIGPNTGELFF. In DNA form, the CDR3 reads TGTGCCAGCAGCTATATCGGACCGAACACCGGGGAGCTGTTTTTT.

This rearrangement joins TRBV7-2 to TRBJ2-3; 7 bases agree with TRBD2. The length of the CDR3 is 18 residues. V shed 5 bases and J 5 bases; nucleotides not matched to a gene: 19. The V gene's germline CDR1 is SGHTA and CDR2 FQGNSA. This CDR3 reads CASSPLRFTRGWRDTQYF. DNA of the CDR3: TGTGCCAGCAGCCCCCTCCGATTTACGCGGGGGTGGAGAGATACGCAGTATTTT.